This T cell receptor beta chain comes out of a study of patients and donors after allogeneic stem cell transplantation. CDR3 length equals 16 residues. TCRdb re-derived calls from the RT-PCR reads in MiXCR, one entry per CDR3 protein. The repertoire consists of about 230,000 distinct CDR3 sequences, with roughly 13% occurring once and the leading ten covering more than 9%. The J gene is TRBJ2-5, the V gene TRBV21-1. TRBV21-1 has pseudogene status. The sequence derives from a human donor who was either an allogeneic HSCT recipient or a stem cell or donor lymphocyte infusion donor (not recorded which). It is not recorded whose cells these are; they may come from a transplant donor. Sequencing was performed on blood, either unsorted or a sorted T cell fraction (not recorded which). This CDR3 reads CASSKDGSNLQETQYF. DNA of the CDR3: TGTGCCAGCAGCAAAGACGGCAGCAACCTCCAAGAGACCCAGTACTTC.